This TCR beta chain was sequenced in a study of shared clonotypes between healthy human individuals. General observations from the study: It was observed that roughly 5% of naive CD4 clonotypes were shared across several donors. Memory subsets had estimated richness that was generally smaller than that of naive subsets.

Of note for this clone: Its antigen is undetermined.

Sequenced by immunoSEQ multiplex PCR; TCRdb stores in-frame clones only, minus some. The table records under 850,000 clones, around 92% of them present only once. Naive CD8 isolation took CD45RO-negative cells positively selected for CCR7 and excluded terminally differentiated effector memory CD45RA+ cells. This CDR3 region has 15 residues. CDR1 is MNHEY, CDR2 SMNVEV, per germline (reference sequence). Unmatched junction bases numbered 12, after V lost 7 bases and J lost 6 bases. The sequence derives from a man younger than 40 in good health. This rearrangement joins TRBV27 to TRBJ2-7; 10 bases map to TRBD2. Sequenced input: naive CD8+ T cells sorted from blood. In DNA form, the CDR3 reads TGTGCCAGCAAGTGGAAAGCGGGAGGGCCTAGCGAGCAGTACTTC. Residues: CASKWKAGGPSEQYF.